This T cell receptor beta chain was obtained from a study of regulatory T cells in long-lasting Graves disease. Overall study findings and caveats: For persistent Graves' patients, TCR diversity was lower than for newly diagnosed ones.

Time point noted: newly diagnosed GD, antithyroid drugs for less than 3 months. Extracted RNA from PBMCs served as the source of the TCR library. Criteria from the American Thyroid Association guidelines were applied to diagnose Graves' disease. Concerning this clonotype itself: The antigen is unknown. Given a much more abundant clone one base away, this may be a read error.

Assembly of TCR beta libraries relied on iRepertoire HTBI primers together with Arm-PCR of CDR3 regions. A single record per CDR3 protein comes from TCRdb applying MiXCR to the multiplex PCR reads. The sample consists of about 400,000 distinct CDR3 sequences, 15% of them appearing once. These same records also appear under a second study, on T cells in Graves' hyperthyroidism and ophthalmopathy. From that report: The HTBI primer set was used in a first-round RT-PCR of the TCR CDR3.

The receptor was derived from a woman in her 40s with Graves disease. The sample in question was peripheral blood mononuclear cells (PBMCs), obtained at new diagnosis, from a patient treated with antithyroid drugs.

Here the CDR3 reads CASSLEDITTEQYF. The CDR3 DNA reads as TGTGCCAGCAGTTTAGAGGACATTACCACGGAGCAGTACTTC. The V call is TRBV27, the J call TRBJ2-7, with a weak D call TRBD1 (5 bases). Germline lookup yields CDR1 MNHEY and CDR2 SMNVEV (reference sequence). V was pared by 2 bases and J by 7 bases, with 15 bases between. The CDR3 covers 14 residues.